This TCR beta chain was documented in a study of cytomegalovirus exposure and HLA in healthy donors (dated by TCRdb to about 2017). For the wider study: According to an earlier analysis of 450 to 650 of the donors, 150 million to 200 million T cells yielded some 110 million unique TCR beta sequences and 250 to 350 Gb of sequence data. Roughly 300 gigabases of sequencing data and around 80 million unique TCR sequences made up an early release that covered approximately 650 HLA-typed donors. Of the roughly 420 genotyped donors, less than 85% were placed in the genetic ancestry cluster associated with self-reported Caucasian donors. The study aimed to test whether signatures of past pathogen exposure could be identified by cataloging public T cell receptors. The T cell repertoires of 666 subjects were profiled by immunosequencing and related to cytomegalovirus serostatus. A separate validation cohort of roughly 110 different subjects was used in addition to the approximately 640-subject first cohort. To predict cytomegalovirus infection status, the study combined high-throughput TCR immunosequencing, statistical association of individual TCRs with disease status, and machine learning. A later analysis re-examined previously published TCR beta repertoires from roughly 650 donors and added high-resolution HLA genotyping to investigate patterns of TCR occurrence. Rather than drawing on any new phenotypic data, the later analysis identified candidate immune exposures from TCR beta sequences and the way those sequences occurred across donors. An earlier analysis of several hundred of the donors applied high-throughput TCR beta sequencing to assess whether each TCR beta V gene segment acted as functional or pseudogenic. Donor age, sex, ethnicity and CMV serostatus were collected together with the repertoire data. Genome-wide SNP genotypes for about 60% of the roughly 670 donors were used in a later genetic analysis, which treated that subset as a discovery cohort. Every discovery cohort repertoire had been produced on one sequencing platform. HLA typing included class I and class II loci at four-digit resolution. The number of typed donors differed by locus: about 620-640 for A, B, C, DRB1 and DQB1; approximately 520 for DQA1; approximately 610 for DPA1; and roughly 490 for DPB1. About 5 DR-DQ haplotypes were handled as single units for association and clustering, since linkage in the cohort was strong. On average, roughly 240,000 unique TCR beta nucleotide sequences were sequenced per donor among a few hundred genotyped donors of the cohort, with roughly a sixth of those sequences being non-productive.

The CDR3 contains 15 residues, cysteine and phenylalanine counted. Just the 45-base CDR3 DNA is kept, in frame starting at base 1. Per the germline V gene (reference sequence), SGHNT is the CDR1 and YYREEE is the CDR2. Deletion took 2 bases off V and 6 bases off J, with a span of 16 bases between the germline ends. A remark on this clone: This receptor's antigen is unknown. No base quality information exists; no much larger clone differs at one position.

The research as a whole found: The only immune exposure information available for the cohort was CMV serostatus. Most CMV-associated TCR beta chains appeared to be HLA-restricted in a later analysis, and the HLA associations seemed to be driven largely by CMV exposure. A further reported finding was that TCR beta sequences accurately predicted the HLA-A and HLA-B alleles for most subjects in the first cohort. A later analysis found that TCR association rates varied across HLA loci, with DRB1 alleles showing the most associated TCRs and HLA-C alleles the fewest. Broadly in line with IMGT annotations, most TCR beta V segments showed up in productive rearrangements about 90% or about 30% of the time in an earlier analysis of several hundred of the donors. In a later analysis, HLA-associated TCR beta chains were found to be more clonally expanded and to have lower generation probabilities than equally common non-associated chains. Linkage disequilibrium might explain the correlated functional status among segregating V segments, but an unknown experimental factor could not be excluded. Some IMGT-functional V segments, including TRBV6-2 and TRBV6-3, could not be told apart with the 87-base-pair reads, so those segments were excluded. According to a later analysis, parvovirus B19, influenza, CMV and Epstein-Barr virus appeared linked to several top co-occurrence clusters. In both the original and validation cohorts, the classifier was reported to diagnose cytomegalovirus status with high specificity and sensitivity. Most TCR sequences were observed very rarely across donors, whereas some public TCRs were present in many individuals. V-gene and J-gene trimming of TCR beta chains was associated with a missense DCLRE1C variant in a later genetic analysis, and the association was replicated in an independent cohort. Only TCR beta chains were sequenced in this cohort, and the absence of alpha or paired-chain data limited detectable features. The authors suggested that the approach could potentially be generalized to other disease states and immunological phenotypes. At a false discovery rate of 0.05, a later analysis linked about 16,000 TCR beta sequences to specific HLA alleles. The sequencing pipeline was judged likely to have produced a cluster of highly shared sequence variants as a technical artifact. The earlier analysis of approximately 590 of the donors excluded 15 to 20 rarely observed V segments, including chromosome 9 orphons, because counts were too low. A few of the identified cytomegalovirus-associated TCR beta chains were confirmed in vitro to be specific for cytomegalovirus antigens. Because some donors lacked HLA typing at each locus, the association tests relied only on the typed subset. According to a later genetic analysis, donors in an Asian-associated ancestry cluster had fewer N-insertions in productive TCRs than the approximately 630-donor mean. The study gave a list of 150 to 200 TCR beta chains associated with cytomegalovirus. When HLA alleles, especially DR and DQ, strongly co-occurred, TCR associations were difficult to assign to individual alleles. The presence/absence analyses assumed that sequencing depth was roughly uniform across donors, and that assumption may not be true.

Receptor libraries were prepared by the immunoSEQ multiplex PCR assay. For the multiplex PCR, a mixture combining 60 forward primers for TCR Vbeta segments and 13 reverse primers for TCR Jbeta segments was used. The CDR3 region of rearranged TCR beta genes was amplified from genomic DNA by a multiplex PCR assay. The Illumina HiSeq System was used to sequence the amplified TCR beta libraries as 87-base-pair reads. Processing in the source paper ran as follows. Across the 500 to 700 repertoires, a later analysis counted roughly 84 million unique TCR beta chains, some 11 million of which were shared by at least two donors. To remove PCR and sequencing errors, raw reads were error-corrected and collapsed into unique sequences using a nearest-neighbor algorithm that merged closely related sequences. V, D and J gene segments were assigned by aligning CDR3 sequences to IMGT reference sequences. For a sequence to be retained, a match of at least six nucleotides was required to both a V gene segment and a J gene segment. Rearrangements were classified as productive when the CDR3 lacked stop codons and remained in frame with V and J, and all other rearrangements were classified as non-productive. Following IMGT convention, CDR3 was defined as the stretch from the second conserved V-encoded cysteine to the conserved J-encoded phenylalanine. Sequences without an unambiguous match to a single V gene segment were excluded from the earlier analysis of about 600 of the donors. In an earlier analysis of some 590 of the donors, a V segment was called functional when productive rearrangements were above 56.7%, and segregating when the standard deviation between donors exceeded 5%. A statistical classification framework was developed to diagnose cytomegalovirus status using the catalog of TCR beta chain sequences. In a later analysis, TCR nucleotide sequences were compared against IMGT/GENE-DB human TR gene sequences so that V and J genes could be assigned. Using the TCRdist pipeline, a later analysis assigned CDR3 sequences along with most-parsimonious VDJ recombination scenarios. In a later analysis, each TCR beta chain was defined by its CDR3 amino acid sequence together with its V-gene family, and reads without a unique V-gene family were excluded. A later analysis removed several hundred highly shared, low-generation-probability nucleotide sequences to deal with suspected cross-contamination and a sequencing artifact. In a later analysis, a clonal expansion index for each public chain was calculated from normalized within-repertoire ranks of inferred template counts. In a later analysis, generation probabilities were computed with a VDJ recombination model fitted to out-of-frame rearrangements, and the resulting probabilities were checked against IGoR. A later analysis scored TCR-TCR, TCR-HLA and TCR-CMV co-occurrence with hypergeometric tests, applying a repertoire-size bias correction to TCR pairs. False discovery rates were estimated in a later analysis by permuting HLA or CMV assignments 20 times. In a later analysis, co-occurring TCRs were grouped using DBSCAN, with TCRdist sequence similarity added in when clustering inside HLA-allele-positive subsets. Repertoires with fewer than 30,000 or more than 120,000 public chains were left out of co-occurrence clustering, as were about five repertoires with anomalous nucleotide sharing. The clones in this table, taken by TCRdb from immuneACCESS, are in-frame only. Not every clone is retained; where verified, under half of the shortfall comes from an unresolved V gene, and the cause of the rest is unknown. D and trimming come from the DNA, and the V and J calls and clone size come from that table. The table for this sample lists about 180,000 clones; about four fifths of them were counted only once. In total, the top ten clones hold roughly 4.5% of the sample.

The cohort was made up of about 670 healthy bone marrow donors. At the time of sampling, every cohort member was nominally healthy, though immune exposures that went unrecorded were likely present. The donor tested CMV seropositive and was one of the 289 seropositive cohort members. Each donor provided a peripheral blood sample, and peripheral blood mononuclear cells were used for TCR beta sequencing. Genomic DNA was extracted from the blood cell samples with the Qiagen DNeasy Blood Extraction Kit. This clonotype was sampled from a woman aged 18-35 years in good health and CMV-seropositive. Recombination linked TRBV5-4 to TRBJ2-3; a confident D gene designation cannot be given. The material sequenced was PBMCs. This receptor carries the CDR3 CASSFPDTLADTQYF. The bases read TGTGCCAGCAGCTTTCCAGATACCCTGGCCGATACGCAGTATTTT.